Sequencing of this T cell receptor beta chain was carried out in a study of blood T cell repertoires in COVID-19 (dated by TCRdb to 2019 to 2021). Regarding the study in general: Samples from collaborators originated in the United States, Italy and Spain and spanned both the acute and convalescent phases of COVID-19. The material from the prospective study consisted of cDNA or gDNA derived from T cells, B-cell-depleted T cells, or PBMCs. The dataset comprised deeply sampled blood TCRbeta repertoires from subjects exposed to, actively infected with, or recovered from COVID-19. The repertoires were released in a freely available public database intended as a resource for research on the immune response to SARS-CoV-2. The samples were drawn from two sources: the first 160 participants of the ongoing ImmuneRACE study, and 1,000 to 1,500 subjects contributed by 6 global collaborators. The sample metadata nearly always contained a de-identified subject ID, COVID-19 status, age in years and sex. HLA class I and class II types, where available, came from metadata supplied by the sample provider rather than from assay-based typing. Overall study outcomes, separate from this receptor: Clinical and demographic metadata were provided uncurated, with the amount varying by source and participant.

As concerns this clone: Its antigen specificity is not known. Base qualities were left out, and no much larger clone turns up one base away.

Trimming takes 6 bases from V and 1 base from J, and the germline ends sit 9 bases apart. The germline V gene supplies CDR1 MNHEY and CDR2 SVGAGI. Reading from cysteine to phenylalanine, the CDR3 counts 13 amino acids. The only DNA kept is the CDR3, 39 bases in frame from the first base. The collaborating institutions used their own protocols to collect whole blood in K2EDTA tubes. For TCRbeta analysis, collaborators shipped samples in one of three forms: frozen whole blood, isolated PBMCs, or DNA extracted from either of those sample types. The immunoSEQ Assay, a bias-controlled multiplex PCR, was used to amplify TCRbeta CDR3 regions from genomic DNA. Per the original workflow: The number of nucleated cells in each sample was estimated by amplification of reference gene primers within the assay. To quantify the absolute abundance of each unique TCRbeta CDR3 rearrangement, sequence reads were collapsed and filtered. For each sample, productive Simpson clonality was calculated as the square root of Simpson's diversity index across productive rearrangements. Sourced from immuneACCESS, this table was stored by TCRdb with only in-frame sequences that have V and J called. A share of the clones is absent; for the studies checked, an unresolved V gene accounts for under half, and the remainder has no known explanation. From that table come the V and J calls and clone size; the DNA was used to work out D and trimming. In this sample the table shows 200,000 to 250,000 clones, about nine tenths of which occur a single time. 2.2% of the sample belongs to the ten largest clones.

This clonotype was sampled from a woman between 45 and 65 years old with acute or convalescent COVID-19. What was sequenced was peripheral blood. The chain joins TRBV6-5 to TRBJ1-1; tentative D gene TRBD1, with 5 bases matching. The DNA reads TGTGCCAGCAGCGTAACAGGGAACACTGAAGCTTTCTTT. Its protein reads: CASSVTGNTEAFF.